This TCR beta chain appears in the sequencing data of a study of blood T cell repertoires in COVID-19. Looking at the study overall: The samples span acute and convalescent COVID-19 from the United States, Italy and Spain.

Repertoires were generated with immunoSEQ multiplex PCR, while TCRdb's copy carries only in-frame clones and drops some. Here the sample spans fewer than 350,000 clones, 88% being singletons. The study recruited people aged about 18 to 89 years across approximately 24 US areas. The sample taken for sequencing was PBMCs or T cells enriched from blood (not recorded which). The source is an older woman in a cohort exposed to, infected with or recovered from COVID-19 (not recorded which).

For the CDR3, the DNA is TGTGCCAGCAGCCCCCGGAGTTCCGATGAGCAGTTCTTC. It codes for CASSPRSSDEQFF. This rearrangement joins TRBV7-9 to TRBJ2-1; D uncertain. V dropped 5 bases and J dropped 8 bases, with 13 bases sitting between them. This CDR3 region has 13 residues. Germline CDR1 is SEHNR and CDR2 is FQNEAQ (reference sequence).